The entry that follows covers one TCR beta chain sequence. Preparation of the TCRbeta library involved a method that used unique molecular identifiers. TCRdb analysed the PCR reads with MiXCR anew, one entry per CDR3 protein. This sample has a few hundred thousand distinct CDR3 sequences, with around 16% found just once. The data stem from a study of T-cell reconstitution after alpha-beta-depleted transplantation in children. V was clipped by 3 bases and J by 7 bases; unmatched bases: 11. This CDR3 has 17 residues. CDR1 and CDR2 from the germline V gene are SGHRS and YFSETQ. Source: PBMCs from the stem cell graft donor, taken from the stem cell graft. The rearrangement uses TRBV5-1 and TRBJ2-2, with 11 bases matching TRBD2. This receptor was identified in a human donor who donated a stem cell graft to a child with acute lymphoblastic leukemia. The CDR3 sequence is CASSSASLAGVFGELFF. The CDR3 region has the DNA TGCGCCAGCAGCTCGGCCTCACTAGCGGGGGTTTTCGGGGAGCTGTTTTTT.